A selection of T cell receptor beta chains follows, all from one sample in a study of EBV T-cell therapy then PD-1 blockade in nasopharyngeal carcinoma. Their specific antigens are unknown. Profiled with immunoSEQ multiplex PCR; TCRdb holds only in-frame clones, not every one. This table has 25,000 or so clones, about 80% appearing once. This specimen consisted of CD8+ T cells from blood, obtained at roughly day 65 from a patient whose treatment included autologous EBV-specific T cells and nivolumab. These receptors originate from a man aged 40-49 years with nasopharyngeal carcinoma. Each CDR3 is given with its conserved first and last residue. The D gene is left open where the match is weak. Some rows have no size entry. The others give once, few or many, or a class for an expanded clone.

NA	TRBJ1-2	TRBV7-9	TRBD1	CASSWDSYGYTF	TGTGCCAGCAGCTGGGACAGCTATGGCTACACCTTC
NA	TRBJ2-1	TRBV2	NA	CASSEGSLAGGQFF	TGTGCCAGCAGTGAAGGTTCCCTTGCAGGTGGGCAGTTCTTC
once	TRBJ2-7	TRBV7-9	TRBD1	CVGGGTGADEQYF	TGTGTTGGGGGCGGCACAGGGGCGGACGAGCAGTACTTC
once	TRBJ1-1	TRBV4-1	NA	CASSFPPGAENTEAFF	TGCGCCAGCAGTTTCCCCCCCGGGGCAGAGAACACTGAAGCTTTCTTT
NA	TRBJ1-4	TRBV5-5	NA	CASSFYGGTNEKLFF	TGTGCCAGCAGCTTTTATGGCGGAACTAATGAAAAACTGTTTTTT
NA	TRBJ2-5	TRBV3-1/TRBV3-2	TRBD2	CASSATSPGTQYF	TGTGCCAGCAGTGCGACTAGCCCAGGGACCCAGTACTTC
NA	TRBJ2-1	TRBV6-5	NA	CASSPSGPDYNEQFF	TGTGCCAGCAGCCCAAGCGGGCCAGATTACAATGAGCAGTTCTTC
NA	TRBJ2-3	TRBV3-1/TRBV3-2	TRBD2	CASSQIQRGGTDTQYF	TGTGCCAGCAGCCAAATTCAGCGGGGAGGCACAGATACGCAGTATTTT
NA	TRBJ1-1	TRBV7-3	TRBD1	CASSLTGRTEAFF	TGTGCCAGCAGCTTGACAGGGCGGACTGAAGCTTTCTTT
NA	TRBJ2-5	TRBV15	NA	CATSRETRKETQYF	TGTGCCACCAGCAGAGAAACCCGAAAAGAGACCCAGTACTTC
once	TRBJ2-7	TRBV24-1	NA	CATSDPRTGRAYEQYF	TGTGCCACCAGTGACCCTCGGACAGGGAGGGCCTACGAGCAGTACTTC
NA	TRBJ2-1	TRBV27	TRBD2	CASGRGGRNEQFF	TGTGCCTCCGGGCGGGGGGGCCGCAATGAGCAGTTCTTC
NA	TRBJ2-7	TRBV6-2/TRBV6-3	NA	CASSYSGEQYF	TGTGCCAGCAGTTACTCGGGCGAGCAGTACTTC
NA	TRBJ2-5	TRBV5-4	NA	CASTPWGVQETQYF	TGTGCCAGCACCCCTTGGGGTGTCCAAGAGACCCAGTACTTC
NA	TRBJ2-7	TRBV28	NA	CASFSSDNSYEQYF	TGTGCCAGCTTCTCGTCGGACAACTCCTACGAGCAGTACTTC
once	TRBJ1-5	TRBV7-8	NA	CASSSDWWQPQHF	TGTGCCAGCAGCTCGGACTGGTGGCAGCCCCAGCATTTT
NA	TRBJ1-1	TRBV10-3	NA	CAISESDPNTEAFF	TGTGCCATCAGTGAGTCGGACCCGAACACTGAAGCTTTCTTT
NA	TRBJ2-1	TRBV6-5	NA	CASSRWPSYNEQFF	TGTGCCAGCAGTCGCTGGCCGTCCTACAATGAGCAGTTCTTC
NA	TRBJ2-3	TRBV9	TRBD2	CASSVGLAGGRSTDTQYF	TGTGCCAGCAGCGTAGGTCTAGCGGGGGGGCGAAGCACAGATACGCAGTATTTT
NA	TRBJ2-4	TRBV2	NA	CASGAWDPRQYF	TGTGCCAGCGGGGCTTGGGATCCGCGCCAGTACTTC
once	TRBJ1-1	TRBV25-1	NA	CASSGAVMNTEAFF	TGTGCCAGCAGTGGAGCAGTTATGAACACTGAAGCTTTCTTT
few	TRBJ2-5	TRBV6-5	NA	CASSSTEETQYF	TGTGCCAGCAGTTCAACAGAGGAGACCCAGTACTTC
once	TRBJ2-1	TRBV23-1	NA	CASSPRNEQFF	TGCGCCAGCAGTCCCCGCAATGAGCAGTTCTTC
NA	TRBJ2-5	TRBV7-9	TRBD1	CASSISLDRGGKTQYF	TGTGCCAGCAGCATCTCGCTGGACAGGGGAGGGAAGACCCAGTACTTC
NA	TRBJ2-5	TRBV9	NA	CASSVGRYQETQYF	TGTGCCAGCAGCGTAGGAAGGTACCAAGAGACCCAGTACTTC
once	TRBJ2-2	TRBV27	NA	CASTQFTGSGELFF	TGTGCCAGCACCCAATTTACGGGGTCCGGGGAGCTGTTTTTT
few	TRBJ2-7	TRBV7-9	TRBD1	CASSYIDRAEHEQYF	TGTGCCAGCAGCTATATCGACAGGGCCGAACACGAGCAGTACTTC
once	TRBJ2-4	TRBV2	TRBD1	CASSEGTGGTKNIQYF	TGTGCCAGCAGTGAAGGGACAGGGGGAACCAAAAACATTCAGTACTTC
NA	TRBJ1-5	TRBV5-5	NA	CASSLGREGQNQPQHF	TGTGCCAGCAGCTTGGGGCGCGAGGGACAAAATCAGCCCCAGCATTTT